Described below is a single T cell receptor (beta chain) sequence and its context. Germline V gene sequence: CDR1 MDHEN, CDR2 SYDVKM. After removal of 4 bases from V and 3 bases from J, the junction contained 6 bases not matched to a gene. This CDR3 contains 15 residues. These data come from a study of technical replicates of blood from a handful of donors. Profiling relied on immunoSEQ multiplex PCR, and the TCRdb table lists in-frame clones only, not all of them. Seen here are approximately 94,000 clones, 90% to 96% observed once, and the top ten hold approximately 0.36%. The chain combines TRBV28 with TRBJ1-5, with 7 nucleotides matching TRBD1. The sequencing input was T cells isolated from PBMCs. This TCR was recovered from a human donor in good health. DNA of the CDR3: TGTGCCAGCAGTTACCCTGACAGGGACAATCAGCCCCAGCATTTT. Protein: CASSYPDRDNQPQHF.